Given below is one T cell receptor beta chain in context. This clone is a singleton in its sample. Its target antigen remains unknown. Base quality data are lacking; no much larger clone is found one base away. The germline V gene yields SGHTA for CDR1 and FQGTGA for CDR2. The CDR3 runs 15 residues from the cysteine to the phenylalanine. Only the CDR3 part of the read is kept: 45 bases, read in frame from the first base. V gives up 1 base and J gives up 3 bases, and the segment between their germline ends measures 9 bases. These data originate in a study of Ad26.COV2.S vaccination and SARS-CoV-2 variants (dated by TCRdb to about 2021). The study in broad terms: Donors in the vaccine arm were drawn from COV1001, a multicentre, randomized, double-blind, placebo-controlled phase I-IIa trial testing Ad26.COV2.S in healthy adults. Ad26.COV2.S was administered intramuscularly at 5 x 10^10 or 1 x 10^11 viral particles, either as a single shot or as two shots given 56 days apart. Sequencing of the TCRbeta repertoire served to evaluate the specificity and breadth of SARS-CoV-2-reactive T cell receptors following Ad26.COV2.S vaccination. A total of approximately 30 samples were included in the TCR-sequenced set, comprising roughly 19 Ad26.COV2.S vaccine recipients, 5 placebo recipients and 8 SARS-CoV-2 convalescent individuals. Participants in the trial were split at random into five groups of five each, receiving low-dose or high-dose Ad26.COV2.S once or twice, or else placebo on both occasions. Investigators did not know the trial group allocation while performing experiments and assessing outcomes. Findings and caveats that apply to the study as a whole: Substantial breadth of spike-specific CD8+ and CD4+ T cell responses was reported after vaccination. The study lacked the statistical power to compare responses across vaccine doses or regimens. Vaccine and placebo recipients had similar non-spike TCR breadth, a finding consistent with the vaccine containing only spike. Spike-specific TCR breadth was higher in Ad26.COV2.S recipients than in placebo recipients (P = 0.0014). It was noted by the authors that total T cell responses may have been underestimated by the TCR breadth and depth analyses.

Interpreted using the paper, the treatment or condition label stands for: about 20 received Ad26.COV2.S at low or high dose, single or two shots; roughly 5 received placebo; per-sample allocation not given. Repertoires of vaccine and placebo recipients were sequenced from samples taken on day 63 after the first injection. Cohort 1b enrolled roughly 25 adults aged 18-55 years at a single site in Boston, USA, between 29 July and 7 August 2020. As a vaccine, Ad26.COV2.S was a replication-incompetent adenovirus type 26 vector that expressed a prefusion-stabilized SARS-CoV-2 spike protein derived from the original Wuhan strain. TCRbeta CDR3 regions were sequenced with the immunoSEQ Assay. After extraction, genomic DNA underwent amplification by bias-controlled multiplex PCR, followed by high-throughput sequencing. Per the authors' processing: To quantify the absolute abundance of every unique TCRbeta CDR3 region, sequences were collapsed and filtered. T cell fraction was estimated by normalizing TCRbeta template counts to usable DNA, which was measured by amplifying reference genes present in all nucleated cells. Repertoire TCRs were annotated as SARS-CoV-2-specific by exact matching of V gene, CDR3 amino acid sequence and J gene to a known reactive TCR set. The reference SARS-CoV-2 TCR set was obtained from MIRA and was filtered for enrichment in COVID-19-positive ImmuneCODE repertoires, whereby public or cross-reactive TCRs were removed. Drawing on the MIRA antigens, annotated TCRs were analysed further at the level of specific ORF or position within ORF. Breadth was defined as the number of annotated unique rearrangements divided by the total number of unique productive rearrangements, and depth was defined as the summed frequency of the annotated unique rearrangements. Two-sided Wilcoxon rank-sum tests were applied when comparing TCR breadth between groups. TCRdb's version of the immuneACCESS table is confined to in-frame rearrangements and falls short of the full clone set. An unresolved V gene accounts for under half of the shortfall where checked; the remainder is of unknown origin. The D gene and trimming were derived from the DNA, and the V and J assignments and clone size from that table. This sample is represented by hundreds of thousands of clones; around 86% of them were singletons. The ten largest clones capture approximately 3.6% of the sample.

This receptor was identified in a person between 18 and 65 years old who received the Ad26.COV2.S COVID-19 vaccine or a placebo. The V gene is TRBV7-3 and the J gene is TRBJ2-2; the D gene assignment is ambiguous. This specimen was peripheral blood, taken in a trial of Ad26.COV2.S vaccine versus placebo. The sequenced DNA is TGTGCCAGCAGCTTAAATGGGGTTGACACCGGGGAGCTGTTTTTT. Translated, it gives CASSLNGVDTGELFF.